Following are 5 T cell receptor beta chains from one sample sequenced in a study of cytomegalovirus exposure and HLA in healthy donors. The PCR was carried out with 60 Vbeta primers and 13 Jbeta primers. Sequenced by immunoSEQ multiplex PCR; TCRdb stores in-frame clones only, minus some. This sample has approximately 120,000 clones, with about 84% found just once. Sequencing input: PBMCs. The receptor set was obtained from a man aged 18 to 29 in good health and CMV-seropositive.

CDR3 residues: CASSWLAGNEQFF. CDR3 coding DNA: TGTGCCAGCAGCTGGCTAGCTGGAAATGAGCAGTTCTTC. V gene TRBV5-4 combines with J gene TRBJ2-1; a possible D gene is TRBD2 (5 bases). The CDR3 runs to 13 residues. Germline V gene data show CDR1 as SGHNT and CDR2 as YYREEE (reference sequence). Trimming pared 3 bases from V and 7 bases from J, leaving 11 bases between. Full variable domain (rest looked up from reference TRBV5-4 and TRBJ2-1): ETGVTQSPTHLIKTRGQQVTLRCSSQSGHNTVSWYQQALGQGPQFIFQYYREEENGRGNFPPRFSGLQFPNYSSELNVNALELDDSALYLCASSWLAGNEQFFGPGTRLTVL.

The chain is built from TRBV7-2 and TRBJ1-1; the D gene is possibly TRBD1 (5 bases). From germline, CDR1 is SGHTA and CDR2 FQGNSA. Trimming shortened V by 4 bases and J by 0 bases, and 12 bases separated the two germline ends. CDR3 size: 15 residues. The chain's CDR3 is CASSSQGRVNTEAFF. The CDR3 region has the DNA TGTGCCAGCAGCTCCCAGGGTCGGGTGAACACTGAAGCTTTCTTT.

The chain employs TRBV7-7 and TRBJ2-6, with TRBD2 as a possible D gene (6 bases). The CDR3 has 17 amino acids. CDR1 SSHAT and CDR2 FNYEAQ come from the germline V gene (reference sequence). Trimming took off 5 bases at V and 0 bases at J, with 14 bases between the two ends. The DNA for the CDR3 is TGTGCCAGCAGCCAAGGGACTTCGAACTCTGGGGCCAACGTCCTGACTTTC. Its protein product is CASSQGTSNSGANVLTF.

This chain uses TRBV7-2 with TRBJ1-1; TRBD1 matches 12 bases. J lost 6 bases, V lost 1 base, and 6 bases had no gene match. Germline V gene lookup returns CDR1 SGHTA and CDR2 FQGNSA. The CDR3 loop spans 16 amino acids. CDR3 DNA sequence: TGTGCCAGCAGCTTAGGGGGGACAGGGGGCGTGTCTGAAGCTTTCTTT. Amino acid sequence: CASSLGGTGGVSEAFF.

The CDR3 DNA follows: TGTGCTAGTGGACGAACCGGGAGTGGTGCCAACGTCCTGACTTTC. Protein sequence: CASGRTGSGANVLTF. The chain is built from TRBV12-5 and TRBJ2-6, with a tentative D call TRBD2 (6 bases). With 6 bases removed from V and 7 bases from J, the gap between germline ends came to 16 bases. Germline CDR1 and CDR2: LGHNT and FRNRAP. This CDR3 is built from 15 residues. Drawing the rest from reference TRBV12-5 and TRBJ2-6, the complete variable domain is DARVTQTPRHKVTEMGQEVTMRCQPILGHNTVFWYRQTMMQGLELLAYFRNRAPLDDSGMPKDRFSAEMPDATLATLKIQPSEPRDSAVYFCASGRTGSGANVLTFGAGSRLTVL.